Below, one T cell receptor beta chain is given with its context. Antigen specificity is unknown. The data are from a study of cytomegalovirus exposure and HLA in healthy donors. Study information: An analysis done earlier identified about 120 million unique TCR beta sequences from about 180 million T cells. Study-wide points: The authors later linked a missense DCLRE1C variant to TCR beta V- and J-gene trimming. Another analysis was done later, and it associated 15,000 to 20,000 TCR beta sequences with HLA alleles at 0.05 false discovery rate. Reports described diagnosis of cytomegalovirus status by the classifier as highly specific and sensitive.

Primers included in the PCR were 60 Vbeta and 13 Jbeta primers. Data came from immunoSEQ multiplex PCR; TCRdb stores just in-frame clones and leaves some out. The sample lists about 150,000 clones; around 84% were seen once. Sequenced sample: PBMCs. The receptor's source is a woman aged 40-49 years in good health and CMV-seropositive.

The CDR3 here is CASSLSSGTSGREKYF. In nucleotides, the CDR3 is TGCGCCAGCAGCTTGAGTTCCGGGACTAGCGGGAGGGAAAAGTACTTC. This rearrangement joins TRBV5-1 to TRBJ2-4, with TRBD2 identical over 16 bases. CDR1 SGHRS and CDR2 YFSETQ come from the germline V gene. The length of the CDR3 is 16 residues. V trimming: 1 base; J trimming: 14 bases; junction bases outside the gene matches: 9.